This is a list of T cell receptor beta chains from one sample in a study of cytomegalovirus exposure and HLA in healthy donors. Assay: immunoSEQ multiplex PCR; the TCRdb copy retains only in-frame clones and omits some. The table includes 100,000 or so clones, about 79% detected once. Sequenced sample: PBMCs. The receptor set was obtained from a female donor in good health and CMV-seropositive. Each CDR3 is given with its conserved first and last residue. The D gene is left open where the match is weak. Size values are once, few and many counts, or a class for expanded clones, and some rows have none.

CDR3: CSVVLAGGGTDTQYF
DNA: TGCAGCGTTGTTTTAGCGGGAGGAGGCACAGATACGCAGTATTTT
J: TRBJ2-3
V: TRBV29-1
D: TRBD2
size: -

CDR3: CASSLVTGFRNEQYF
DNA: TGTGCCAGCAGCTTAGTGACAGGGTTTCGCAACGAGCAGTACTTC
J: TRBJ2-7
V: TRBV11-2
D: TRBD1
size: -

CDR3: CASSPGQDVNLEQYF
DNA: TGCGCCAGCAGCCCCGGACAGGATGTAAATTTGGAGCAGTACTTC
J: TRBJ2-7
V: TRBV5-1
D: TRBD1
size: few

CDR3: CASSPRTGDTEAFF
DNA: TGTGCCAGCAGTCCTCGGACAGGTGACACTGAAGCTTTCTTT
J: TRBJ1-1
V: TRBV27
D: TRBD1
size: -

CDR3: CASSPTSGAYNEQFF
DNA: TGTGCCAGCTCACCCACCAGCGGGGCCTACAATGAGCAGTTCTTC
J: TRBJ2-1
V: TRBV18
D: TRBD2
size: -

CDR3: CASSARTAKEQYF
DNA: TGTGCCAGCAGCGCCCGGACAGCGAAGGAGCAGTACTTC
J: TRBJ2-7
V: TRBV7-6
D: -
size: -

CDR3: CASSLGGRGQGLYEQYF
DNA: TGTGCCAGCAGCTTAGGCGGTAGGGGACAGGGGTTGTACGAGCAGTACTTC
J: TRBJ2-7
V: TRBV7-2
D: TRBD1
size: -

CDR3: CASNPSGGFYEQYF
DNA: TGTGCCAGCAACCCAAGCGGGGGGTTCTACGAGCAGTACTTC
J: TRBJ2-7
V: TRBV5-4
D: TRBD2
size: -

CDR3: CASSGRESIHEQYF
DNA: TGTGCCAGCAGTGGACGGGAGTCCATCCACGAGCAGTACTTC
J: TRBJ2-7
V: TRBV2
D: -
size: -

CDR3: CASSRRDRGYEQYF
DNA: TGTGCCAGCTCACGGCGGGACAGGGGTTACGAGCAGTACTTC
J: TRBJ2-7
V: TRBV18
D: TRBD1
size: -

CDR3: CASSHRDSSYEQYF
DNA: TGTGCCAGCAGCCACCGGGACAGTTCCTACGAGCAGTACTTC
J: TRBJ2-7
V: TRBV6-5
D: TRBD1
size: -

CDR3: CASAWGGPNDYGYTF
DNA: TGCGCCAGCGCCTGGGGGGGCCCAAATGATTATGGCTACACCTTC
J: TRBJ1-2
V: TRBV4-1
D: -
size: -

CDR3: CASSQDGGGVNTGELFF
DNA: TGCGCCAGCAGCCAAGATGGGGGGGGCGTCAACACCGGGGAGCTGTTTTTT
J: TRBJ2-2
V: TRBV4-3
D: -
size: -

CDR3: CASSIDPPVEVGELFF
DNA: TGTGCCAGTAGTATAGATCCCCCGGTAGAGGTCGGGGAGCTGTTTTTT
J: TRBJ2-2
V: TRBV19
D: -
size: -

CDR3: CASSQDRGQEDTQYF
DNA: TGTGCCAGCAGCCAGGACAGGGGGCAGGAAGATACGCAGTATTTT
J: TRBJ2-3
V: TRBV4-2
D: TRBD1
size: -

CDR3: CASSLDGHRDNGQFF
DNA: TGTGCCAGCAGCTTAGATGGCCATAGGGACAATGGGCAGTTCTTC
J: TRBJ2-1
V: TRBV7-6
D: -
size: -

CDR3: CASSRGGVEKLFF
DNA: TGTGCCAGCAGCCGCGGCGGTGTGGAAAAACTGTTTTTT
J: TRBJ1-4
V: TRBV2
D: -
size: -

CDR3: CAVSGTGASEQYF
DNA: TGTGCCGTATCCGGGACAGGGGCCTCGGAGCAGTACTTC
J: TRBJ2-7
V: TRBV6-1
D: TRBD1
size: once

CDR3: CASSMRLAVDTQYF
DNA: TGCGCCAGCAGTATGCGACTAGCGGTAGATACGCAGTATTTT
J: TRBJ2-3
V: TRBV10-2
D: TRBD2
size: few

CDR3: CASSWGLAGGGEQFF
DNA: TGCGCCAGCAGCTGGGGACTAGCGGGAGGGGGTGAGCAGTTCTTC
J: TRBJ2-1
V: TRBV5-1
D: TRBD2
size: -

CDR3: CASSAYRSGSYNSPLHF
DNA: TGCGCCAGCAGCGCCTACAGGAGTGGGTCCTATAATTCACCCCTCCACTTT
J: TRBJ1-6
V: TRBV5-1
D: -
size: few

CDR3: CASSTGWTGGFGIYGYTF
DNA: TGTGCCAGTAGTACTGGGTGGACAGGGGGCTTTGGAATCTATGGCTACACCTTC
J: TRBJ1-2
V: TRBV19
D: TRBD1
size: -

CDR3: CASSPGRADTQYF
DNA: TGTGCCAGCAGCCCGGGCAGGGCGGATACGCAGTATTTT
J: TRBJ2-3
V: TRBV5-4
D: -
size: few

CDR3: CASSAHPRSQQTGGEGNTIYF
DNA: TGTGCCAGCAGCGCCCACCCAAGGTCCCAACAAACAGGGGGCGAAGGAAACACCATATATTTT
J: TRBJ1-3
V: TRBV9
D: TRBD1
size: few

CDR3: CASSDTAHTEAFF
DNA: TGTGCCAGCAGTGATACAGCACACACTGAAGCTTTCTTT
J: TRBJ1-1
V: TRBV6-4
D: -
size: few

CDR3: CASSYSTGAEQYF
DNA: TGTGCCAGCAGCTACTCAACAGGGGCCGAGCAGTACTTC
J: TRBJ2-7
V: TRBV9
D: TRBD1
size: few

CDR3: CASSEGSGNYGYTF
DNA: TGTGCCAGCAGTGAAGGCTCGGGTAACTATGGCTACACCTTC
J: TRBJ1-2
V: TRBV6-1
D: -
size: once

CDR3: CASSQRGQGASYGYTF
DNA: TGCGCCAGCAGCCAGCGTGGACAGGGGGCTAGCTATGGCTACACCTTC
J: TRBJ1-2
V: TRBV5-1
D: TRBD1
size: -

CDR3: CASRQGQGLTEAFF
DNA: TGTGCCAGCAGACAAGGACAGGGGCTCACTGAAGCTTTCTTT
J: TRBJ1-1
V: TRBV6-6
D: TRBD1
size: -

CDR3: CASSRRLAGSYNEQFF
DNA: TGTGCCAGTAGCCGTAGACTAGCGGGATCCTACAATGAGCAGTTCTTC
J: TRBJ2-1
V: TRBV19
D: TRBD2
size: once

CDR3: CASSGGVKETQYF
DNA: TGTGCCAGCTCCGGGGGGGTCAAAGAGACCCAGTACTTC
J: TRBJ2-5
V: TRBV2
D: TRBD2
size: -

CDR3: CASSQSTSGRAFYEQYF
DNA: TGCGCCAGCAGTCAATCCACTAGCGGGAGAGCTTTCTACGAGCAGTACTTC
J: TRBJ2-7
V: TRBV23-1
D: TRBD2
size: -

CDR3: CASSLVRAPRNYGYTF
DNA: TGTGCCAGCAGCTTAGTGAGGGCACCTCGGAACTATGGCTACACCTTC
J: TRBJ1-2
V: TRBV7-8
D: -
size: -

CDR3: CASWGQGVPNTEAFF
DNA: TGTGCCAGCTGGGGACAGGGGGTCCCGAACACTGAAGCTTTCTTT
J: TRBJ1-1
V: TRBV7-9
D: TRBD1
size: -

CDR3: CASGGQAGNQPQHF
DNA: TGTGCCAGTGGGGGACAGGCGGGCAATCAGCCCCAGCATTTT
J: TRBJ1-5
V: TRBV6-5
D: TRBD1
size: few

CDR3: CASSPQRTQYF
DNA: TGTGCCAGCTCACCACAGCGAACGCAGTATTTT
J: TRBJ2-3
V: TRBV18
D: -
size: -

CDR3: CASSPEGPRNQPQHF
DNA: TGTGCCAGCTCACCAGAGGGCCCTCGAAATCAGCCCCAGCATTTT
J: TRBJ1-5
V: TRBV18
D: -
size: -

CDR3: CASSYFSGGAYNEQFF
DNA: TGTGCCAGCAGTTATTTTAGCGGGGGGGCCTACAATGAGCAGTTCTTC
J: TRBJ2-1
V: TRBV6-5
D: TRBD2
size: -

CDR3: CASSLVVGGNTEAFF
DNA: TGCGCCAGCAGCTTGGTAGTCGGGGGAAACACTGAAGCTTTCTTT
J: TRBJ1-1
V: TRBV5-1
D: -
size: -

CDR3: CASKDGGGPDTQYF
DNA: TGTGCCAGCAAGGATGGCGGGGGCCCAGATACGCAGTATTTT
J: TRBJ2-3
V: TRBV6-5
D: -
size: -

CDR3: CASTDHGRVLDNEQFF
DNA: TGCGCCAGCACCGACCATGGTCGGGTTCTTGACAATGAGCAGTTCTTC
J: TRBJ2-1
V: TRBV10-2
D: -
size: -

CDR3: CASSPYRRQETQYF
DNA: TGTGCCAGTAGTCCCTACCGCAGGCAAGAGACCCAGTACTTC
J: TRBJ2-5
V: TRBV19
D: -
size: -